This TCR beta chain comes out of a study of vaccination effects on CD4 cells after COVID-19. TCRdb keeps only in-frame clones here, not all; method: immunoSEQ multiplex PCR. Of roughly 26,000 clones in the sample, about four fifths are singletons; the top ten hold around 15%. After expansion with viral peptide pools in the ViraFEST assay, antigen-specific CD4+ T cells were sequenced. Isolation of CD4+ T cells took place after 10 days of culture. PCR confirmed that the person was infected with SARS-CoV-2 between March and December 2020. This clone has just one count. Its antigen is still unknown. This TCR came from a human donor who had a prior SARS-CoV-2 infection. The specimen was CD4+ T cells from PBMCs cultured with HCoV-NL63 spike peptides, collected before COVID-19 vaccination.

The CDR3 sequence is CASSLQGSNSPLHF. The DNA of the CDR3 is TGTGCCAGCAGCCTACAGGGATCTAATTCACCCCTCCACTTT. This chain uses TRBV7-9 with TRBJ1-6; TRBD1 is a possible D gene (6 bases). CDR1 SEHNR and CDR2 FQNEAQ come from the germline V gene (reference sequence). The CDR3 runs to 14 residues. V gave up 5 bases and J gave up 6 bases, with 11 bases separating them.